This T cell receptor beta chain is drawn from a study of cytomegalovirus exposure and HLA in healthy donors. Study findings and constraints: Reported findings show TCR beta sequences accurately forecast HLA-A and HLA-B alleles in most subjects.

Although they were nominally healthy when sampled, donors likely had unrecorded immune exposures. With respect to this clone: Its antigen is currently unknown.

It was with 60 Vbeta and 13 Jbeta primers that the PCR ran. TCRdb's copy holds only in-frame clones and misses some; the assay was immunoSEQ multiplex PCR. The sample lists 75,000 to 85,000 clones; 80% were seen once. Trimming removed 3 bases from V and 3 bases from J; junction bases left unmatched: 5. This CDR3 region has 17 residues. Germline CDR1 and CDR2: SGHTS and YDEGEE. The sequenced sample was PBMCs. The chain joins TRBV5-8 to TRBJ2-1, with 14 nucleotides matching TRBD2. The TCR was taken from a male donor in good health and CMV-seronegative. Written as DNA, the CDR3 is TGTGCCAGCAGCTCGGGACTAGCGGGAGACTACTACAATGAGCAGTTCTTC. This gives the protein CASSSGLAGDYYNEQFF. The entire variable domain, with the rest obtained from reference TRBV5-8 and TRBJ2-1, is as follows: EAGVTQSPTHLIKTRGQQATLRCSPISGHTSVYWYQQALGLGLQFLLWYDEGEERNRGNFPPRFSGRQFPNYSSELNVNALELEDSALYLCASSSGLAGDYYNEQFFGPGTRLTVL.